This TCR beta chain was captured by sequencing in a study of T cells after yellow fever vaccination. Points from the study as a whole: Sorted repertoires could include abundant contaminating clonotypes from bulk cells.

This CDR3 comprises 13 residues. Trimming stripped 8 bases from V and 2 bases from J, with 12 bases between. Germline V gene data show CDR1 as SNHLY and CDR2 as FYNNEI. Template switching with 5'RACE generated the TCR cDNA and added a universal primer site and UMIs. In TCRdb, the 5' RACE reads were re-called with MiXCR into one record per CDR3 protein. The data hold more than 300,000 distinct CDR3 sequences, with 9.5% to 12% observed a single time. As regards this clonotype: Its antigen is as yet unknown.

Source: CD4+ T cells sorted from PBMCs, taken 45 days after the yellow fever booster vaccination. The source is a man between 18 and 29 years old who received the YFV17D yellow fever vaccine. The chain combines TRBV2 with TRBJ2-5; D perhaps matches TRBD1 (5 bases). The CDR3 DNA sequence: TGTGCCAGCTCTGGCGGACAACAAGAGACCCAGTACTTC. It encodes CASSGGQQETQYF.